This record looks at one T cell receptor beta chain sequence and its context. The source of the sample is a study of blood T cell repertoires in COVID-19. About the research overall: The study drew acute and convalescent COVID-19 samples from the United States, Italy and Spain.

Germline CDR1 reads MDHEN; CDR2 reads SYDVKM. The CDR3 has 15 residues. Trimming took 2 bases from V and 8 from J, leaving 13 bases between them. Some clones are missing from TCRdb's copy, which holds only in-frame ones; the method was immunoSEQ multiplex PCR. The profile shows about 200,000 clones, around 84% of them singletons. The source is a human donor in a cohort sampled during active COVID-19. V is TRBV28 and J is TRBJ1-6; D unclear. The specimen was peripheral blood. The CDR3 loop reads CASSLARSTYSPLHF. The DNA for the CDR3 is TGTGCCAGCAGTTTAGCCAGGTCAACCTATTCACCCCTCCACTTT.